This TCR beta chain was sequenced during a study of blood T cell repertoires in COVID-19. Study-wide background: PBMCs, B-cell-depleted T cells, or T cells were the source of the cDNA or gDNA that made up the material.

Produced via immunoSEQ multiplex PCR; TCRdb's table is partial and in-frame only. The sample consists of a few hundred thousand clones, 82% of them appearing once. Per the germline V gene, CDR1 is SGHTA and CDR2 is FQGTGA. V gave up 1 base and J gave up 4 bases; unmatched junction bases: 0. This CDR3 is 14 amino acids long. The origin of this receptor is a woman of 80 years or more with acute or convalescent COVID-19. The V gene is TRBV7-3, the J gene TRBJ2-3; TRBD2 matches at 9 bases. The sample was peripheral blood. Here the CDR3 reads CASSLRLAADTQYF. The CDR3 bases are TGTGCCAGCAGCTTAAGACTAGCGGCAGATACGCAGTATTTT.